The 22 T cell receptor beta chains in this list originate from one sample, sequenced in a study of blood T cells in healthy people across ages. The authors ran a second PCR of 7 to 11 cycles using a sample-barcoded 5' primer and a J-beta primer mix. TCRdb redid the calling of the 5' RACE reads with MiXCR, one entry per CDR3 protein. Found here are about 800,000 distinct CDR3 sequences, over 45% of them singletons; the top ten hold around 20%. The specimen was blood. These receptors were taken from a man aged 25 to 40 in good health.

This clonotype was recorded a few times. The chain is built from TRBV6-1 and TRBJ2-5; 8 nucleotides agree with TRBD2. The germline gives CDR1 MNHNS, CDR2 SASEGT. The CDR3 loop spans 14 amino acids. Losses at the gene ends were 7 bases for V and 0 bases for J; bases not matched to a gene: 4. The CDR3 reads CASMRGGYQETQYF. The CDR3 DNA reads as TGTGCCAGCATGCGCGGGGGGTACCAAGAGACCCAGTACTTC.

This clonotype was observed once. The chain has TRBV30 and TRBJ1-1, with TRBD1 as a possible D gene (5 bases). The germline V gene encodes CDR1 GTSNPN and CDR2 SVGIG (reference sequence). V was clipped by 3 bases and J by 0 bases, with 11 bases between them. The CDR3 sequence is 14 residues long. DNA for the CDR3: TGTGCCTGGAGGGGACGCTACCTGAACACTGAAGCTTTCTTT. As protein: CAWRGRYLNTEAFF.

The gene calls are TRBV6-2 or TRBV6-3 and TRBJ2-3; 8 positions agree with TRBD2. The V segment lost 2 bases and the J segment 4 bases; nucleotides outside the gene matches: 5. Germline V gene data show CDR1 as MNHEY and CDR2 as SVGEGT. This CDR3 region has 15 residues. The CDR3 here is CASSYSGRRPDTQYF. Written as DNA, the CDR3 is TGTGCCAGCAGTTACAGCGGGAGAAGACCAGATACGCAGTATTTT.

The chain links TRBV12-3 or TRBV12-4 to TRBJ2-3; maybe TRBD2 (5 bases). This CDR3 is built from 14 residues. Between the trimmed V and J ends, which lost 5 bases and 3 bases, there was a span of 12 bases. The CDR3 DNA follows: TGTGCCAGCAGTCCCGCGGACTTAACAGATACGCAGTATTTT. This codes for CASSPADLTDTQYF.

There are a few counts of this clonotype. This chain connects TRBV6-5 to TRBJ2-7, with D tentatively TRBD1 (6 bases). The CDR3 runs 12 residues. V was cut by 8 bases and J by 6 bases, with 14 bases left in between. Germline V CDR1 and CDR2: MNHEY, SVGAGI. CDR3: CASRLTGSEQYF. CDR3 DNA sequence: TGTGCCAGCCGCTTAACAGGGAGCGAGCAGTACTTC.

This clonotype has a count of ten or more. This rearrangement joins TRBV9 to TRBJ2-1; 14 nucleotides line up with TRBD2. The CDR3 totals 16 residues. Germline-derived CDR1 and CDR2 are SGDLS and YYNGEE. With 3 bases clipped from V and 7 bases from J, the junction kept 6 bases outside the gene matches. CDR3 loop: CASSGRLAGGGNEQFF. The CDR3 DNA is TGTGCCAGCAGCGGTAGACTAGCGGGAGGGGGGAATGAGCAGTTCTTC.

This chain links TRBV27 with TRBJ2-1; the D is unclear. V dropped 10 bases and J dropped 2 bases, with 18 bases sitting between them. The length of the CDR3 is 15 residues. In germline, CDR1 is MNHEY, CDR2 SMNVEV (reference sequence). CDR3 sequence: CATYPRSLPYNEQFF. CDR3 DNA sequence: TGTGCCACCTACCCGCGGAGCTTGCCCTACAATGAGCAGTTCTTC.

CDR3 bases: TGTGCCATCAGTGAGGGACAGGGTAGAGAGACCCAGTACTTC. Its protein is CAISEGQGRETQYF. This chain links TRBV10-3 with TRBJ2-5; TRBD1 aligns across 8 bases. The CDR3 spans 14 residues. V was clipped by 2 bases and J by 4 bases; unmatched bases: 3. The germline V gene has CDR1 ENHRY and CDR2 SYGVKD.

CDR3 region: CASSLPANEQFF. CDR3 DNA: TGCGCCAGCAGCTTGCCAGCCAATGAGCAGTTCTTC. The chain carries TRBV5-1 and TRBJ2-1; no definite D call. The CDR3 is 12 residues long. Germline-derived CDR1 and CDR2 are SGHRS and YFSETQ. V was pared by 1 base and J by 6 bases, with 5 bases between.

This clonotype has a count of ten or more. The chain combines TRBV29-1 with TRBJ2-3; D is uncertain. V lost 3 bases, J lost 1 base, and 11 bases lay in between. The CDR3 loop spans 14 amino acids. The germline gives CDR1 SQVTM, CDR2 ANQGSEA. CDR3: CSVDKTLRTDTQYF. CDR3 DNA sequence: TGCAGCGTTGATAAGACACTCCGCACAGATACGCAGTATTTT.

The rearrangement uses TRBV4-3 and TRBJ2-5; TRBD2 agrees at 7 bases. Germline values: CDR1 LGHNA, CDR2 YSLEER. V gave up 1 base and J gave up 11 bases; unmatched junction bases: 13. The CDR3 has 15 amino acids. The CDR3 here is CASSQGLAGANEQYF. CDR3 bases: TGCGCCAGCAGCCAAGGACTCGCGGGAGCCAATGAGCAGTACTTC.

The V and J genes are TRBV6-1 and TRBJ1-5; D is unclear. Germline V gene lookup returns CDR1 MNHNS and CDR2 SASEGT. The CDR3 consists of 18 residues. Trimming pared 6 bases from V and 0 bases from J, leaving 21 bases between. CDR3 sequence reads: CASSRPFGRHYSNQPQHF. Written as DNA, the CDR3 is TGTGCCAGCAGCCGCCCATTTGGACGACATTATAGCAATCAGCCCCAGCATTTT.

The table lists this clonotype with many counts. This chain uses TRBV7-2 with TRBJ2-6; D call uncertain. The V and J ends lost 4 bases and 0 bases respectively, with 4 bases between them. The CDR3 totals 14 residues. Germline V CDR1 and CDR2: SGHTA, FQGNSA. This CDR3 is CASSSDSGANVLTF. The DNA of the CDR3 is TGTGCCAGCAGCTCAGACTCTGGGGCCAACGTCCTGACTTTC.

The chain joins TRBV6-5 to TRBJ2-2; tentatively, D is TRBD1 (5 bases). The V gene lost 0 bases and the J gene lost 7 bases, with 9 bases spanning the gap. The length of the CDR3 is 14 residues. Looked up from germline, CDR1 is MNHEY and CDR2 is SVGAGI. CDR3 sequence reads: CASSYSAGYGELFF. The CDR3 DNA reads TGTGCCAGCAGTTACTCGGCAGGGTACGGGGAGCTGTTTTTT.

The V and J genes are TRBV5-1 and TRBJ1-2; D uncertain. The germline gives CDR1 SGHRS, CDR2 YFSETQ. The CDR3 runs to 16 residues. V was trimmed by 0 bases and J by 2 bases, leaving 14 bases between them. The CDR3 nucleotides read TGCGCCAGCAGCTTGGGGTTGGTCAGGTTCAACTATGGCTACACCTTC. As protein: CASSLGLVRFNYGYTF.

This chain links TRBV6-2 or TRBV6-3 with TRBJ2-7; 7 bases agree with TRBD2. TRBJ2-5 matches the DNA end more closely, so the J call is doubtful. Germline-derived CDR1 and CDR2 are MNHEY and SVGEGT. The CDR3 runs to 14 residues. DNA for the CDR3: TGTGCCAGCGGCCCGACTAGCACCGGTGAGACCCAGTACTTC. Encoded protein: CASGPTSTGETQYF.

The J gene is TRBJ2-1, the V gene TRBV7-2; the match to TRBD2 covers 14 bases. The germline CDR1 and CDR2 sequences are SGHTA and FQGNSA. The V gene end was trimmed by 1 base and the J gene end by 12 bases; junction bases not matched to a gene: 8. The CDR3 is 16 residues long. Here the CDR3 reads CASSLDGTSGGQGQFF. The CDR3 nucleotides read TGTGCCAGCAGCTTAGACGGGACTAGCGGGGGTCAGGGGCAGTTCTTC.

CDR3 bases: TGTGCCAGCAGTCCCTCTAGCGGGCTGGGGACCCAGTACTTC. It encodes CASSPSSGLGTQYF. The V gene is TRBV27, the J gene TRBJ2-5; 8 bases are a match to TRBD2. The CDR3 consists of 14 residues. V shed 5 bases, J shed 7 bases, and the junction held 9 bases outside the gene matches. CDR1 is MNHEY, CDR2 SMNVEV, per germline (reference sequence).

The rearrangement joins TRBV20-1 to TRBJ1-6, with D unclear. V lost 6 bases, J lost 7 bases, and 16 bases lay in between. The CDR3 runs to 14 residues. In germline, CDR1 is DFQATT, CDR2 SNEGSKA (reference sequence). CDR3 in DNA: TGCAGTGCCCCCCGAAGGGAGGTGAATTCACCCCTCCACTTT. Its protein is CSAPRREVNSPLHF.

The sample holds a few counts of this clonotype. The chain joins TRBV15 to TRBJ1-5, with D possibly TRBD1 on 6 matching bases. The V end lost 0 bases, the J end lost 4 bases, and 16 bases lay between the germline ends. The germline gives CDR1 LNHNV, CDR2 YYDKDF (reference sequence). CDR3 size: 17 residues. The CDR3 DNA reads as TGTGCCACCAGCAGAGATCCTCAGGACAGAATAAATCAGCCCCAGCATTTT. Translating it yields CATSRDPQDRINQPQHF.

This chain links TRBV20-1 with TRBJ1-2; a weak D match, TRBD1 (5 bases). This CDR3 has 14 amino acids. Looked up from germline, CDR1 is DFQATT and CDR2 is SNEGSKA (reference sequence). The V gene lost 0 bases and the J gene lost 6 bases, with 14 bases spanning the gap. DNA of the CDR3: TGCAGTGCTAGAGATCGTGGGACTCAGCATGGCTACACCTTC. Its protein is CSARDRGTQHGYTF.

This clonotype was detected only a few times. The chain joins TRBV14 to TRBJ2-7, with D tentatively TRBD1 (5 bases). The ends were cut back, 0 bases at V and 3 bases at J, with 15 bases in the middle. The CDR3 contains 16 residues. CDR1 and CDR2 from the germline V gene are SGHDN and FVKESK. The CDR3 DNA reads as TGTGCCAGCAGCCAAGAAGGGGCCGCGGAGTTCTACGAGCAGTACTTC. This gives the protein CASSQEGAAEFYEQYF.